This is a list of T cell receptor beta chains from one sample in a study of blood T cell repertoires in COVID-19. The assay was immunoSEQ multiplex PCR, and TCRdb's table has in-frame clones only and misses some. The table lists roughly 59,000 clones, 70% to 85% of them singletons. Specimen: peripheral blood. The receptors were sampled from a human donor in a cohort sampled during active COVID-19. Each CDR3 is given with its conserved first and last residue. Fields, in order: clone size, D gene, V gene, J gene, CDR3 protein, CDR3 DNA. D genes are given only for firm matches. A row's size may be missing; if present it is once, few, many or a size class.

size: .
D: TRBD2
V: TRBV7-9
J: TRBJ2-3
CDR3: CASSTRRMTSGTSTDTQYF
DNA: TGTGCCAGCAGCACCCGCCGAATGACTAGCGGAACTAGCACAGATACGCAGTATTTT

size: .
D: TRBD1
V: TRBV6-4
J: TRBJ1-6
CDR3: CASSAGQGNSPLHF
DNA: TGTGCCAGCAGTGCGGGACAGGGGAATTCACCCCTCCACTTT

size: few
D: TRBD1
V: TRBV10-1
J: TRBJ2-7
CDR3: CASSESKGAHEQYF
DNA: TGCGCCAGCAGTGAGTCTAAGGGGGCCCACGAGCAGTACTTC

size: few
D: .
V: TRBV7-2
J: TRBJ2-1
CDR3: CASSFGSPDRKGTFF
DNA: TGTGCCAGCAGCTTTGGGAGCCCTGACAGGAAAGGGACGTTCTTC

size: .
D: TRBD2
V: TRBV9
J: TRBJ2-1
CDR3: CASSARLALAYNEQFF
DNA: TGTGCCAGCAGCGCCCGACTAGCACTTGCCTACAATGAGCAGTTCTTC

size: .
D: TRBD1
V: TRBV9
J: TRBJ2-3
CDR3: CASSALSGTGGTDTQYF
DNA: TGTGCCAGCAGCGCTCTATCCGGGACAGGGGGCACAGATACGCAGTATTTT

size: once
D: .
V: TRBV9
J: TRBJ2-7
CDR3: CAITRASSYEQYF
DNA: TGTGCCATTACCAGGGCCAGCTCCTACGAGCAGTACTTC

size: .
D: .
V: TRBV30
J: TRBJ1-6
CDR3: CAWMGWRGFPQSPLHF
DNA: TGTGCCTGGATGGGGTGGAGGGGCTTCCCTCAGTCACCCCTCCACTTT

size: .
D: TRBD1
V: TRBV9
J: TRBJ2-7
CDR3: CASSVRTGVTYEQYF
DNA: TGTGCCAGCAGCGTAAGGACAGGCGTAACCTACGAGCAGTACTTC

size: many
D: TRBD1
V: TRBV7-9
J: TRBJ1-2
CDR3: CASSGGQGNNGYTF
DNA: TGTGCCAGCAGCGGGGGACAGGGGAACAACGGCTACACCTTC

size: .
D: .
V: TRBV6-2/TRBV6-3
J: TRBJ1-1
CDR3: CASSYGGEDTEAFF
DNA: TGTGCCAGCAGTTACGGGGGGGAGGACACTGAAGCTTTCTTT

size: .
D: .
V: TRBV3-1/TRBV3-2
J: TRBJ2-4
CDR3: CASQYGVAKNIQYF
DNA: TGTGCCAGCCAATATGGAGTAGCCAAAAACATTCAGTACTTC

size: .
D: TRBD2
V: TRBV5-1
J: TRBJ2-1
CDR3: CASSASGGTRTRGINEQFF
DNA: TGCGCCAGCAGCGCGTCGGGGGGGACTAGGACTAGGGGAATCAATGAGCAGTTCTTC

size: .
D: .
V: TRBV19
J: TRBJ2-5
CDR3: CASSTRVVRETQYF
DNA: TGTGCCAGTAGTACCCGGGTGGTTCGAGAGACCCAGTACTTC

size: .
D: .
V: TRBV29-1
J: TRBJ2-7
CDR3: CSVVAQGTSYEQYF
DNA: TGCAGCGTTGTTGCGCAGGGGACCTCCTACGAGCAGTACTTC

size: .
D: .
V: TRBV28
J: TRBJ2-1
CDR3: CASSAAGVEQFF
DNA: TGTGCCAGCAGTGCAGCAGGGGTCGAGCAGTTCTTC

size: .
D: .
V: TRBV18
J: TRBJ2-5
CDR3: CASSPPGPVGETQYF
DNA: TGTGCCAGCTCACCACCGGGCCCCGTTGGGGAGACCCAGTACTTC

size: once
D: TRBD1
V: TRBV3-1/TRBV3-2
J: TRBJ2-1
CDR3: CASSRSQGGSYNEQFF
DNA: TGTGCCAGCAGCCGATCACAGGGGGGCTCCTACAATGAGCAGTTCTTC

size: .
D: TRBD1
V: TRBV19
J: TRBJ1-1
CDR3: CASSPNRDRGRNTEAFF
DNA: TGTGCCAGTAGTCCAAACCGGGACAGGGGCCGGAACACTGAAGCTTTCTTT

size: .
D: .
V: TRBV24-1
J: TRBJ1-1
CDR3: CATSDTGNTEAFF
DNA: TGTGCCACCAGTGATACAGGGAACACTGAAGCTTTCTTT

size: .
D: .
V: TRBV19
J: TRBJ1-2
CDR3: CASSFARVWGYTF
DNA: TGTGCCAGTAGTTTCGCTCGGGTTTGGGGCTACACCTTC

size: .
D: .
V: TRBV30
J: TRBJ1-6
CDR3: CAWSVSGTKGSPLHF
DNA: TGTGCCTGGAGTGTATCCGGGACTAAAGGCTCACCCCTCCACTTT

size: .
D: TRBD1
V: TRBV29-1
J: TRBJ1-2
CDR3: CSGGPTGGQVTNYGYTF
DNA: TGCAGCGGGGGGCCCACAGGGGGACAAGTTACTAACTATGGCTACACCTTC

size: .
D: .
V: TRBV30
J: TRBJ1-3
CDR3: CAWRSSGNTIYF
DNA: TGTGCCTGGAGGAGCTCTGGAAACACCATATATTTT

size: .
D: .
V: TRBV19
J: TRBJ2-2
CDR3: CASSIDHSGELFF
DNA: TGTGCCAGTAGTATAGATCACTCCGGGGAGCTGTTTTTT

size: .
D: TRBD2
V: TRBV5-1
J: TRBJ2-2
CDR3: CASSPRSGSANTGELFF
DNA: TGCGCCAGCAGCCCCCGGAGCGGGAGCGCGAACACCGGGGAGCTGTTTTTT

size: .
D: TRBD1
V: TRBV27
J: TRBJ1-1
CDR3: CASGQDRSNTEAFF
DNA: TGTGCCAGCGGCCAGGACAGGTCGAACACTGAAGCTTTCTTT

size: .
D: .
V: TRBV29-1
J: TRBJ2-1
CDR3: CSVEGQEKYNEQFF
DNA: TGCAGCGTTGAAGGACAGGAGAAATACAATGAGCAGTTCTTC

size: .
D: TRBD2
V: TRBV24-1
J: TRBJ2-1
CDR3: CATSGGSTSGSSYNEQFF
DNA: TGTGCCACCAGTGGAGGTTCGACTAGCGGTAGCTCCTACAATGAGCAGTTCTTC

size: few
D: TRBD1
V: TRBV6-1
J: TRBJ2-7
CDR3: CASSEGDSSYEQYF
DNA: TGTGCCAGCAGTGAAGGGGACAGCTCCTACGAGCAGTACTTC

size: .
D: TRBD1
V: TRBV7-8
J: TRBJ2-1
CDR3: CASSNTRDRGSRSEQFF
DNA: TGTGCCAGCAGCAATACGCGGGACAGGGGCTCTCGTAGTGAGCAGTTCTTC

size: .
D: TRBD2
V: TRBV6-2/TRBV6-3
J: TRBJ2-1
CDR3: CASSPSGSSYNEQFF
DNA: TGTGCCAGCAGTCCGAGCGGGAGCTCCTACAATGAGCAGTTCTTC

size: few
D: .
V: TRBV6-6
J: TRBJ1-5
CDR3: CASSYSGDTSNQPQHF
DNA: TGTGCCAGCAGTTACTCGGGGGACACCAGCAATCAGCCCCAGCATTTT

size: .
D: .
V: TRBV7-2
J: TRBJ2-7
CDR3: CASSIRAGEQYF
DNA: TGTGCCAGCAGCATCAGGGCGGGAGAGCAGTACTTC

size: .
D: TRBD1
V: TRBV7-9
J: TRBJ1-2
CDR3: CASSLGETGSGYGYTF
DNA: TGTGCCAGCAGCCTCGGGGAGACAGGGAGCGGGTATGGCTACACCTTC

size: .
D: TRBD2
V: TRBV14
J: TRBJ2-1
CDR3: CASSQFPTGTSIVSLQFF
DNA: TGTGCCAGCAGCCAATTCCCTACCGGGACTAGTATTGTTTCCCTGCAGTTCTTC

size: .
D: .
V: TRBV29-1
J: TRBJ2-3
CDR3: CSVVAQTYTDTQYF
DNA: TGCAGCGTGGTAGCCCAAACTTACACAGATACGCAGTATTTT

size: .
D: TRBD1
V: TRBV6-4
J: TRBJ1-5
CDR3: CASSEAGGGNQPQHF
DNA: TGTGCCAGCAGTGAAGCAGGGGGCGGCAATCAGCCCCAGCATTTT

size: .
D: .
V: TRBV2
J: TRBJ2-4
CDR3: CASNERSSAKNIQYF
DNA: TGTGCCAGCAACGAAAGGAGTTCTGCCAAAAACATTCAGTACTTC

size: .
D: TRBD2
V: TRBV5-4
J: TRBJ2-2
CDR3: CASSPSRLTGGGPTGELFF
DNA: TGTGCCAGCAGCCCCTCCAGGTTAACGGGAGGCGGACCCACCGGGGAGCTGTTTTTT

size: .
D: TRBD1
V: TRBV5-6
J: TRBJ1-1
CDR3: CASSFQQGKGMNTEAFF
DNA: TGTGCCAGCAGCTTCCAACAGGGGAAAGGGATGAACACTGAAGCTTTCTTT

size: many
D: .
V: TRBV4-1
J: TRBJ2-1
CDR3: CASSPVYPIVLAEKTYNEQFF
DNA: TGCGCCAGCAGCCCGGTATACCCGATTGTCCTAGCTGAAAAGACCTACAATGAGCAGTTCTTC

size: .
D: .
V: TRBV24-1
J: TRBJ1-4
CDR3: CATSDADEKLFF
DNA: TGTGCCACCAGTGACGCGGATGAAAAACTGTTTTTT

size: .
D: TRBD1
V: TRBV30
J: TRBJ2-3
CDR3: CAWSLGTATDTQYF
DNA: TGTGCCTGGAGTCTTGGGACAGCCACAGATACGCAGTATTTT

size: few
D: .
V: TRBV28
J: TRBJ1-5
CDR3: CASSFNSNQPQHF
DNA: TGTGCCAGCAGCTTTAATAGCAATCAGCCCCAGCATTTT

size: .
D: .
V: TRBV19
J: TRBJ2-6
CDR3: CASRRQAYGANVLTF
DNA: TGTGCCAGTCGGCGTCAGGCATACGGGGCCAACGTCCTGACTTTC

size: .
D: .
V: TRBV2
J: TRBJ1-3
CDR3: CASSLLPGVGNTIYF
DNA: TGTGCCAGCAGTTTACTACCAGGGGTGGGAAACACCATATATTTT

size: .
D: .
V: TRBV16
J: TRBJ2-1
CDR3: CATRNLTAYDEQFF
DNA: TGTGCCACCAGGAACCTGACAGCTTACGATGAGCAGTTCTTC

size: .
D: .
V: TRBV27
J: TRBJ1-1
CDR3: CASSLTPGGDEAFF
DNA: TGTGCCAGCAGCCTAACGCCTGGCGGTGATGAAGCTTTCTTT

size: .
D: TRBD1
V: TRBV5-4
J: TRBJ1-6
CDR3: CASSFGQGGSPLHF
DNA: TGTGCCAGCAGCTTTGGACAGGGGGGTTCACCCCTCCACTTT

size: .
D: TRBD2
V: TRBV27
J: TRBJ2-1
CDR3: CASSALFSGSGHEQFF
DNA: TGTGCCAGCAGCGCCCTCTTTAGCGGGAGTGGCCATGAGCAGTTCTTC

size: .
D: TRBD1
V: TRBV7-9
J: TRBJ2-2
CDR3: CASSPIVTGHTGELFF
DNA: TGTGCCAGCAGCCCCATTGTGACAGGGCACACCGGGGAGCTGTTTTTT

size: .
D: .
V: TRBV24-1
J: TRBJ1-4
CDR3: CATKARGQANEKLFF
DNA: TGTGCCACCAAGGCCCGGGGTCAGGCTAATGAAAAACTGTTTTTT

size: .
D: .
V: TRBV6-2/TRBV6-3
J: TRBJ2-1
CDR3: CASSDRGVLEHNEQFF
DNA: TGTGCCAGCAGTGACCGGGGAGTCTTGGAACACAATGAGCAGTTCTTC

size: .
D: .
V: TRBV27
J: TRBJ2-7
CDR3: CASSSLDAGSYEQYF
DNA: TGTGCCAGCAGTTCACTCGACGCGGGCTCCTACGAGCAGTACTTC

size: .
D: .
V: TRBV12-3/TRBV12-4
J: TRBJ2-5
CDR3: CASSRETQYF
DNA: TGTGCCAGCAGCAGAGAGACCCAGTACTTC

size: .
D: .
V: TRBV24-1
J: TRBJ2-5
CDR3: CATRGRWRDVPQYF
DNA: TGTGCCACCCGTGGTAGGTGGAGGGACGTCCCCCAGTACTTC

size: .
D: .
V: TRBV6-5
J: TRBJ2-7
CDR3: CASRRKGGGDYEQYF
DNA: TGTGCCAGCAGGCGAAAGGGCGGCGGGGACTACGAGCAGTACTTC

size: .
D: TRBD2
V: TRBV11-2
J: TRBJ2-1
CDR3: CASSLGRGAYNEQFF
DNA: TGTGCCAGCAGCCTCGGGAGGGGGGCCTACAATGAGCAGTTCTTC